A few counts support the clone carrying this T cell receptor (beta chain). An equimolar mix of two oligonucleotides served as the beta constant-region primer for TRBC1 and TRBC2. TCRdb used MiXCR to reprocess the UMI-ligation and nested PCR reads, holding one entry per CDR3 protein. The data show 130,000 to 150,000 distinct CDR3 sequences, more than 15% seen once. This specimen comes from a study of naive and memory T cell subsets. The CDR3 has 12 amino acids. Trimming took off 4 bases at V and 6 bases at J, with 9 bases between the two ends. Germline-derived CDR1 and CDR2 are KGHDR and SFDVKD. V usage is TRBV24-1 and J usage is TRBJ2-7, with D tentatively TRBD2 (6 bases). The source of this sequence is a human donor in good health. The specimen was naive CD4+ T cells from blood. The CDR3: CATSEAGSEQYF. CDR3 nucleotide sequence: TGTGCCACCAGTGAGGCGGGAAGCGAGCAGTACTTC.